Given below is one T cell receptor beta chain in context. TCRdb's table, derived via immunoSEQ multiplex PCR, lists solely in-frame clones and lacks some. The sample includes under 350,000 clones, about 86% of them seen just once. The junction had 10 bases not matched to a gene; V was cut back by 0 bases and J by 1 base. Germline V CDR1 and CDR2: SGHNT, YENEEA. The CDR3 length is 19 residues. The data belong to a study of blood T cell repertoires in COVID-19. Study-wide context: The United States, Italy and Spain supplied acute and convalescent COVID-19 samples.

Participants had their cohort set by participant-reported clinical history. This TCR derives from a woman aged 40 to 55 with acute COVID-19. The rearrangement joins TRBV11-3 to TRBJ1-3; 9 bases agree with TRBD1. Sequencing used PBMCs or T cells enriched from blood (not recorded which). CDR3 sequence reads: CASSLDRDRERVSGNTIYF. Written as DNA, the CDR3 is TGTGCCAGCAGCTTAGATCGGGACAGGGAAAGGGTTTCTGGAAACACCATATATTTT.